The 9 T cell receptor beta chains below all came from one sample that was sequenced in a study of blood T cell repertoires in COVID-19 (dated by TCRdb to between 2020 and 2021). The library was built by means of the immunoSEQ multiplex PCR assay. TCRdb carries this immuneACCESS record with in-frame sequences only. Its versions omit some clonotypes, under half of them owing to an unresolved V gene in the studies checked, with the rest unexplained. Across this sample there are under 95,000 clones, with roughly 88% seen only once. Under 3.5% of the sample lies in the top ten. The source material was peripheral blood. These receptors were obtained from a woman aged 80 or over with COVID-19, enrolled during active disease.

The CDR3 protein is CASSLWDMNTEAFF. DNA for the CDR3: TGTGCCAGCAGTTTATGGGACATGAACACTGAAGCTTTCTTT. The rearrangement joins TRBV27 to TRBJ1-1, with a weak D call TRBD1 (6 bases). Germline loops: CDR1 MNHEY, CDR2 SMNVEV (reference sequence). The CDR3 spans 14 residues. The V end lost 1 base, the J end lost 0 bases, and 6 bases lay between the germline ends.

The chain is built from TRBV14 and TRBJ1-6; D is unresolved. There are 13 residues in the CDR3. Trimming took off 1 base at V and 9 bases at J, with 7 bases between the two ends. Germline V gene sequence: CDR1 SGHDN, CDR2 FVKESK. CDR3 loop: CASSQGPGSPLHF. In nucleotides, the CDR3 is TGTGCCAGCAGCCAAGGCCCAGGTTCACCCCTCCACTTT.

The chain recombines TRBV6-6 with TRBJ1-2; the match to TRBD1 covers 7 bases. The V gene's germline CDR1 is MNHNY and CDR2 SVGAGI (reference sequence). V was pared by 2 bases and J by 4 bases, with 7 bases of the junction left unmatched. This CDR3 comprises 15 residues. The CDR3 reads CASSYHDRDSYGYTF. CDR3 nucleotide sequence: TGTGCCAGCAGTTACCACGACCGGGACAGCTATGGCTACACCTTC.

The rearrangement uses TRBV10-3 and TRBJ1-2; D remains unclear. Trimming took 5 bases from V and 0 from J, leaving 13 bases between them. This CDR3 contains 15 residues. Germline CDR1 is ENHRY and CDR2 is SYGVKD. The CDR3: CAISQGLLSNYGYTF. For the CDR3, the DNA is TGTGCCATCAGTCAAGGACTGCTTTCTAACTATGGCTACACCTTC.

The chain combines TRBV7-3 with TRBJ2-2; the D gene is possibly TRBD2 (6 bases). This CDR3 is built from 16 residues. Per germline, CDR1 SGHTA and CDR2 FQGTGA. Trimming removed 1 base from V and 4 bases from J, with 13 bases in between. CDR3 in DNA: TGTGCCAGCAGCTTAAGAGGCGCGGGGCTCACCGGGGAGCTGTTTTTT. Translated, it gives CASSLRGAGLTGELFF.

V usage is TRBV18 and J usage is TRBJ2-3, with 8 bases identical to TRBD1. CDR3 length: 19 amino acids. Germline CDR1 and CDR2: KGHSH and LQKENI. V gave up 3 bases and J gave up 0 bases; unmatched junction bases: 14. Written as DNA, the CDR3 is TGTGCCAGCTCACCCCTCAGGACAGGGACATTAACTAGCACAGATACGCAGTATTTT. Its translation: CASSPLRTGTLTSTDTQYF.

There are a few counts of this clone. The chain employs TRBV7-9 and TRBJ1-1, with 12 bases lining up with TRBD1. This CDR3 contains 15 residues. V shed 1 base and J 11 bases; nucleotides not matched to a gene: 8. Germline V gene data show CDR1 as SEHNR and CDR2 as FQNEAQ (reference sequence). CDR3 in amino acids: CASSLVGQGAKVAFF. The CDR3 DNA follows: TGTGCCAGCAGCTTAGTGGGACAGGGGGCCAAGGTGGCTTTCTTT.

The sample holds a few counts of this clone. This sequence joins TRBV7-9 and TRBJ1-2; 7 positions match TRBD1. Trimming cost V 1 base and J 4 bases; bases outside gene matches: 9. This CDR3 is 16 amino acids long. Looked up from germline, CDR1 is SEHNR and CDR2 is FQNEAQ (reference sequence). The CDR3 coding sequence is TGTGCCAGCAGCTTAGAGACAGGGAATCTTGGCTATGGCTACACCTTC. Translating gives CASSLETGNLGYGYTF.

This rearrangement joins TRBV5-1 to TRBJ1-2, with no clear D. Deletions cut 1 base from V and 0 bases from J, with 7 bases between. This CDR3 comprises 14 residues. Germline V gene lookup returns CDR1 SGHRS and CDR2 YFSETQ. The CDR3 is CASSLTSSNYGYTF. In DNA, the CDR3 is TGCGCCAGCAGCTTGACCAGTTCTAACTATGGCTACACCTTC.